This entry concerns a single T cell receptor (beta chain). These data originate in a study of technical replicates of blood from a handful of donors. This CDR3 spans 14 amino acids. V was clipped by 7 bases and J by 3 bases; unmatched bases: 12. CDR1 is GTSNPN and CDR2 is SVGIG in the germline V gene (reference sequence). TCRdb's copy holds only in-frame clones and misses some; the assay was immunoSEQ multiplex PCR. The sample carries 79,000 or so clones, approximately 93% recorded once. The receptor comes from a human donor in good health. The chain uses TRBV30 and TRBJ2-7, with 7 positions matching TRBD1. Sequenced material: T cells isolated from PBMCs. The CDR3 DNA reads TGTGCCTATAACCCGGACAGGAATTTCTACGAGCAGTACTTC. Amino acids: CAYNPDRNFYEQYF.